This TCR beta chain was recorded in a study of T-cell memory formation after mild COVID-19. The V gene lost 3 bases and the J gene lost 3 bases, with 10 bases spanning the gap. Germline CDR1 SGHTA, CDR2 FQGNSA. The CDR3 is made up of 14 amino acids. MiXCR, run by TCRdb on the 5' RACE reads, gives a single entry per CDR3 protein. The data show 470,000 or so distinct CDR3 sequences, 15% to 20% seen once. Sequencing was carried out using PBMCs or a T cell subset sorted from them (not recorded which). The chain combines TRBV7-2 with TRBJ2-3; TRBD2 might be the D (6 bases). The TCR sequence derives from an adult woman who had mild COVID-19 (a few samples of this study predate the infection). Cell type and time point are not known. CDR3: CASSFGGWTDTQYF. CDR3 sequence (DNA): TGTGCCAGCAGCTTTGGGGGGTGGACAGATACGCAGTATTTT.